The rows below give T cell receptor beta chains drawn from one sample of a study of T cells after somatic rescue of genetic block. Data came from immunoSEQ multiplex PCR; TCRdb stores just in-frame clones and leaves some out. The sample comprises 95,000 to 120,000 clones, 80% to 95% of which are singletons, and approximately 1.3% rests with the top ten. The material sequenced was peripheral blood mononuclear cells (PBMCs). The receptors were gathered from a woman under 30. The CDR3 runs from the conserved cysteine through the conserved F or W. The D gene is left open where the match is weak. Size is omitted from some rows. Given values are once, few, many or a class for expanded clones.

clone size	V gene	J gene	D gene	CDR3 protein	CDR3 DNA
-	TRBV6-5	TRBJ1-6	-	CASSPGPGQYSPLHF	TGTGCCAGCAGTCCCGGCCCGGGCCAATATTCACCCCTCCACTTT
-	TRBV29-1	TRBJ2-3	-	CSVDPGSPSHTDTQYF	TGCAGCGTTGACCCCGGGAGTCCCTCCCACACAGATACGCAGTATTTT
-	TRBV2	TRBJ1-2	TRBD1	CASSLPGQGLDGYTF	TGTGCCAGCAGCCTTCCGGGACAGGGTTTGGATGGCTACACCTTC
-	TRBV7-6	TRBJ1-5	TRBD1	CASSSRTGLNQPQHF	TGTGCCAGCAGCTCTAGGACAGGCCTCAATCAGCCCCAGCATTTT
-	TRBV7-9	TRBJ1-2	-	CASSTPGALANYGYTF	TGTGCCAGCAGCACTCCAGGGGCGCTCGCTAACTATGGCTACACCTTC
-	TRBV7-8	TRBJ1-1	-	CASSQLGANWYTEAFF	TGTGCCAGCAGCCAACTGGGGGCGAATTGGTACACTGAAGCTTTCTTT
once	TRBV18	TRBJ1-1	TRBD1	CASSNGQGNTEAFF	TGTGCCAGCTCAAATGGACAGGGGAACACTGAAGCTTTCTTT
-	TRBV30	TRBJ2-3	-	CSGLVRDTQYF	TGCTCGGGGCTGGTGAGGGATACGCAGTATTTT
-	TRBV5-4	TRBJ2-5	-	CASRSGTLGETQYF	TGTGCCAGCAGGTCCGGGACTCTGGGCGAGACCCAGTACTTC
-	TRBV19	TRBJ2-7	-	CASSNQGGEQYF	TGTGCCAGTAGTAACCAGGGTGGCGAGCAGTACTTC
-	TRBV19	TRBJ1-2	-	CASLGWNYGYTF	TGTGCCAGTTTGGGGTGGAACTATGGCTACACCTTC
once	TRBV15	TRBJ2-3	-	CATSSEGISTDTQYF	TGTGCCACCAGCAGCGAAGGCATAAGCACAGATACGCAGTATTTT
-	TRBV19	TRBJ2-4	-	CASSPVGGNIQYF	TGTGCCAGTAGTCCTGTCGGGGGTAACATTCAGTACTTC
-	TRBV7-9	TRBJ2-6	-	CASSSPPAGAAERANVLTF	TGTGCCAGCAGCTCCCCCCCCGCGGGGGCGGCGGAGAGGGCCAACGTCCTGACTTTC
-	TRBV14	TRBJ2-5	TRBD2	CASSQEWGGGETQYF	TGTGCCAGCAGCCAAGAATGGGGGGGAGGAGAGACCCAGTACTTC
-	TRBV6-5	TRBJ2-5	-	CASSYTLGHGETQYF	TGTGCCAGCAGTTACACGCTCGGTCACGGGGAGACCCAGTACTTC
-	TRBV4-3	TRBJ1-5	TRBD1	CASSQDLGQINQPQHF	TGCGCCAGCAGCCAAGATCTGGGACAGATAAATCAGCCCCAGCATTTT
once	TRBV21-1	TRBJ2-7	-	CASSTTPDRSLYEQYF	TGTGCCAGCAGCACCACCCCCGACAGGTCCCTCTACGAGCAGTACTTC
-	TRBV19	TRBJ2-5	TRBD2	CASSRLAAETQYF	TGTGCCAGTAGCCGACTAGCGGCAGAGACCCAGTACTTC
-	TRBV7-9	TRBJ2-2	-	CASSLEALATGELFF	TGTGCCAGCAGCTTAGAGGCCCTAGCTACCGGGGAGCTGTTTTTT
-	TRBV6-1	TRBJ2-5	TRBD2	CASSDWTSGGKRPHF	TGTGCCAGCAGTGACTGGACTAGCGGGGGCAAGAGACCTCACTTC
-	TRBV2	TRBJ1-1	-	CASSEALRLNTEAFF	TGTGCCAGCAGTGAAGCGCTAAGACTGAACACTGAAGCTTTCTTT
once	TRBV30	TRBJ2-7	-	CAWSPLGQLASYEQYF	TGTGCCTGGAGTCCCCTTGGACAGTTAGCCTCCTACGAGCAGTACTTC
-	TRBV7-2	TRBJ2-1	TRBD1	CASSLDRGRREQFF	TGTGCCAGCAGCTTGGACAGGGGGCGGCGTGAGCAGTTCTTC
-	TRBV19	TRBJ1-1	-	CASSVGRGGRDTEAFF	TGTGCCAGTAGTGTAGGGCGTGGGGGGAGGGACACTGAAGCTTTCTTT